A selection of T cell receptor beta chains follows, all from one sample in a study of T cells in Graves' hyperthyroidism and ophthalmopathy. TCRdb reprocessed the multiplex PCR reads via MiXCR and lists one record per CDR3 protein. Of hundreds of thousands of distinct CDR3 sequences in the sample, 14% were seen once. Sequenced input: blood. These receptors were obtained from a young woman with Graves' hyperthyroidism. The CDR3 runs from the conserved cysteine through the conserved F or W. D genes are given only for firm matches. Where a row states a size, it is once, few, many or the class of an expanded clone; other rows omit it.

V gene	clone size	D gene	J gene	CDR3 DNA	CDR3 protein
TRBV12-3/TRBV12-4	few	-	TRBJ1-3	TGTGCCAGCAGGTTCGGGGGAGCTGGAAACACCATATATTTT	CASRFGGAGNTIYF
TRBV6-1	few	TRBD1	TRBJ1-3	TGTGCCGGCAGTTGGACAGGTGGAAACACCATATATTTT	CAGSWTGGNTIYF
TRBV15	few	-	TRBJ1-5	TGTGCCACCAGCAGCACAGGGAATTTACAGCCCCAGCATTTT	CATSSTGNLQPQHF
TRBV14	-	-	TRBJ1-5	TGTGCCAGCAGCCAAGATCACAGGCAGCCCCAGCATTTT	CASSQDHRQPQHF
TRBV6-1	-	-	TRBJ2-1	TGTGCCAGCACTATTTACAATGAGCAGTTCTTC	CASTIYNEQFF
TRBV12-5	-	TRBD2	TRBJ2-3	TGTGCTAGTGGTGAAGCCCATAAGACTAGCGGGAGCACAGATACGCAGTATTTT	CASGEAHKTSGSTDTQYF
TRBV20-1	many	-	TRBJ1-5	TGCAGTGCTAGAGAAAACGGCTGGAAAGCCGATCAGCCCCAGCATTTT	CSARENGWKADQPQHF
TRBV15	-	-	TRBJ2-3	TGTGCCACCAGCAGAGCCCCCCTAGAGACAGATACGCAGTATTTT	CATSRAPLETDTQYF
TRBV12-3/TRBV12-4	many	TRBD1	TRBJ1-5	TGTGCCAGCAGTCCTTCCGGGACAGGGGTTATTAGCAATCAGCCCCAGCATTTT	CASSPSGTGVISNQPQHF
TRBV12-3/TRBV12-4	many	-	TRBJ2-7	TGTGCCAGCAGTTTAGCGGTGAACTCCTACGAGCAGTACTTC	CASSLAVNSYEQYF
TRBV3-1	many	-	TRBJ2-2	TGTGCCAGCAGCCAAGAGATCCCAGGATACACCGGGGAGCTGTTTTTT	CASSQEIPGYTGELFF
TRBV27	few	-	TRBJ2-5	TGTGCCAGCGGTTCAACAGGGTCCGTCGAGACCCAGTACTTC	CASGSTGSVETQYF
TRBV4-1	many	-	TRBJ2-7	TGCGCCAGCAGCCAAGAAGAAATGGTCACGGACGAGCAGTACTTC	CASSQEEMVTDEQYF
TRBV12-5	many	-	TRBJ2-7	TGTGCTAGTGGTTCCCCGGGAAAATTCCCCCGGGAGCAGTACTTC	CASGSPGKFPREQYF
TRBV27	-	-	TRBJ1-4	TGTGCCAGCAGAGCAAGGGGACTGCCGGAGGCAACTAATGAAAAACTGTTTTTT	CASRARGLPEATNEKLFF
TRBV20-1	many	TRBD2	TRBJ2-1	TGCAGTGCCAACCCCCTAGCGGGACCTAGATACAATGAGCAGTTCTTC	CSANPLAGPRYNEQFF
TRBV7-2	many	TRBD2	TRBJ2-7	TGTGCCAGCAGCTTGGGCGGACTAGCGGGAGGCTATTCCTACGAGCAGTACTTC	CASSLGGLAGGYSYEQYF
TRBV12-3/TRBV12-4	many	TRBD1	TRBJ2-4	TGTGCCAGCAGTTCCTGGGGGACAGGGGGTACCAAAAACATTCAGTACTTC	CASSSWGTGGTKNIQYF
TRBV6-5	-	-	TRBJ2-4	TGTGCCAGCAGTTACTGGCAGGGAAACATTCAGTACTTC	CASSYWQGNIQYF
TRBV2	-	-	TRBJ1-4	TGTGCCAGCAGTGAGGCCCGGGACTCCGGAAAACTGTTTTTT	CASSEARDSGKLFF
TRBV29-1	many	-	TRBJ2-3	TGCAGCGCCCATAGCGAAAACACAGATACGCAGTATTTT	CSAHSENTDTQYF
TRBV18	-	-	TRBJ1-4	TGTGCCAGCTCACCTAGGATCAATAGCAATGAAAAACTGTTTTTT	CASSPRINSNEKLFF
TRBV13	many	-	TRBJ1-1	TGTGCCAGCAGGCAGGGAGGGAACACTGAAGCTTTCTTT	CASRQGGNTEAFF
TRBV6-2/TRBV6-3	-	TRBD1	TRBJ2-7	TGTGCCAGCAGTTCTCCGGGACAGAAAACCTACGAGCAGTACTTC	CASSSPGQKTYEQYF
TRBV30	many	-	TRBJ1-1	TGTGCCTGGAGCACAGGGAAGAACACTGAAGCTTTCTTT	CAWSTGKNTEAFF
TRBV6-2/TRBV6-3	few	TRBD1	TRBJ1-5	TGTGCCAGCAGTTACGGAATCCGGGACAGTTATAGCAATCAGCCCCAGCATTTT	CASSYGIRDSYSNQPQHF
TRBV2	few	-	TRBJ1-6	TGTGGCAGCCGAGGAACGGGACACCCCAATTCACCCCTCCACTTT	CGSRGTGHPNSPLHF
TRBV11-2	many	-	TRBJ2-3	TGTGCCAGCAAGCTCGCCCGGGGCACAGATACGCAGTATTTT	CASKLARGTDTQYF
TRBV10-2	-	TRBD2	TRBJ2-1	TGCGCCAGCAGCAGGGCGGGAGGGCCTCGGGCCTACAATGAGCAGTTCTTC	CASSRAGGPRAYNEQFF
TRBV7-8	many	-	TRBJ2-7	TGTGCCAGCAGCCAATGGGGGGCCACCGGCTCCTACGAGCAGTACTTC	CASSQWGATGSYEQYF
TRBV28	few	TRBD1	TRBJ1-4	TGTGCCAGCAGGAGGTCCGATTACAGGGGACCAACTAATGAAAAACTGTTTTTT	CASRRSDYRGPTNEKLFF
TRBV16	-	-	TRBJ2-1	TGTGCCAGCAGCCAATCGCCCCCTTTTAATGAGCAGTTCTTC	CASSQSPPFNEQFF
TRBV11-2	few	-	TRBJ1-3	TGTGCCAGCAGCTTAAGTTTTGACAGCGCTGGAAACACCATATATTTT	CASSLSFDSAGNTIYF
TRBV7-9	-	-	TRBJ2-3	TGTGCCAGCAGCTATGGGACAATCAGAACAGATACGCAGTATTTT	CASSYGTIRTDTQYF
TRBV20-1	few	-	TRBJ2-5	TGCAGTGCTACCCCGGGACAATTTCCCGGAGAGACCCAGTACTTC	CSATPGQFPGETQYF
TRBV7-8	few	TRBD1	TRBJ1-1	TGTGCCAGCAGCTGGACTGGGAGGGACAGGGCCACCCCTGAAGCTTTCTTT	CASSWTGRDRATPEAFF
TRBV6-5	many	-	TRBJ2-3	TGTGCCAGCAGTTACGGCCCCCCCACAGATACGCAGTATTTT	CASSYGPPTDTQYF
TRBV27	-	-	TRBJ2-4	TGTGCCAGCAGTTTAGCCGGCGTAGGAGAGCAAAACATTCAGTACTTC	CASSLAGVGEQNIQYF
TRBV30	-	-	TRBJ2-1	TGTGCCTGGAGTGTTTTCCTCCGGGGTGAGCAGTTCTTC	CAWSVFLRGEQFF
TRBV11-3	once	TRBD1	TRBJ1-2	TGTGCCAGCAGTTTGGGCACCTTGACAGGGTCCCCTGGCTACACCTTC	CASSLGTLTGSPGYTF
TRBV5-8	-	-	TRBJ1-5	TGTGCCAGCAGCTCAAAAGGACGTAGCAATCAGCCCCAGCATTTT	CASSSKGRSNQPQHF
TRBV2	many	TRBD2	TRBJ2-1	TGTGCCAGCAGTGAGCAGGCGGGACTAGCGCGAAGTGGCAATGAGCAGTTCTTC	CASSEQAGLARSGNEQFF
TRBV11-3	many	-	TRBJ2-2	TGTGCCAGCAGCCGGACCTTTCCGAACACCGGGGAGCTGTTTTTT	CASSRTFPNTGELFF
TRBV12-5	-	-	TRBJ2-5	TGTGCTAGTGCCCCTGGTGTGGTAAAGACCCAGTACTTC	CASAPGVVKTQYF
TRBV20-1	many	-	TRBJ2-5	TGCAGTGCCAAGGGGGATCGACAAAACCAAGAGACCCAGTACTTC	CSAKGDRQNQETQYF
TRBV7-9	few	-	TRBJ2-2	TGTGCCAGCAGCCCTCGACGGGGAGGGAACACCGGGGAGCTGTTTTTT	CASSPRRGGNTGELFF
TRBV5-1	many	-	TRBJ2-2	TGCGCCAGCAGCTTCAGGGCGCTGGAGGCCGGGGAGCTGTTTTTT	CASSFRALEAGELFF